This T cell receptor (beta chain) was sequenced in a study of cytomegalovirus exposure and HLA in healthy donors. Germline CDR1 reads SGHTA; CDR2 reads FQGTGA. V gave up 2 bases and J gave up 1 base, with 15 bases separating them. The CDR3 length is 16 residues. Both 60 Vbeta primers and 13 Jbeta primers went into the PCR. Sequencing used immunoSEQ multiplex PCR; TCRdb keeps in-frame clones, though not all of them. The profile covers about 160,000 clones, with around 80% appearing a single time and roughly 1.9% taken by the ten largest. The TCR sequence derives from a man between 18 and 35 years old in good health and CMV-seronegative. The chain employs TRBV7-3 and TRBJ2-7; tentative D call: TRBD1 (5 bases). Sequencing was done on a sample of PBMCs. The CDR3 DNA is TGTGCCAGCAGCTTAGGCAGGGTTCGGTGGTCCTACGAGCAGTACTTC. Translation: CASSLGRVRWSYEQYF.